The 4 T cell receptor beta chains presented below share a single source sample, sequenced in a study of shared clonotypes between healthy human individuals (dated by TCRdb to the early 2020s). The library was generated by the immunoSEQ multiplex PCR assay. In its TCRdb copy, this immuneACCESS table keeps in-frame sequences only and misses some clones. Where compared with another copy, unresolved V genes explain less than half of these, and the others have no known cause. This sample comprises about half a million clones, roughly 80% of them detected only once. The ten largest clones add up to approximately 12% of the sample. The sample taken for sequencing was PBMCs. These receptors came from a woman aged 35 to 49 in good health. Some clones in this sample may be carry-over from other donors' samples.

The chain combines TRBV19 with TRBJ2-5; the match to TRBD1 covers 7 bases. CDR1 is LNHDA and CDR2 is SQIVND in the germline V gene (reference sequence). V gave up 5 bases and J gave up 1 base; unmatched junction bases: 7. CDR3 size: 15 residues. The CDR3 nucleotides are TGTGCCAGTAGTTCCCGGGACAGCCCCCAAGAGACCCAGTACTTC. It encodes CASSSRDSPQETQYF.

This chain links TRBV7-9 with TRBJ1-1, with TRBD1 as a possible D gene (6 bases). CDR1 SEHNR and CDR2 FQNEAQ come from the germline V gene (reference sequence). CDR3 length: 17 amino acids. Between the trimmed V and J ends, which lost 4 bases and 1 base, there was a span of 19 bases. The CDR3 coding sequence is TGTGCCAGCAGCTCCCACCTACAGGGTAGCGGGAACACTGAAGCTTTCTTT. It translates to CASSSHLQGSGNTEAFF. The whole variable domain, remainder taken from reference TRBV7-9 and TRBJ1-1, is DTGVSQNPRHKITKRGQNVTFRCDPISEHNRLYWYRQTLGQGPEFLTYFQNEAQLEKSRLLSDRFSAERPKGSFSTLEIQRTEQGDSAMYLCASSSHLQGSGNTEAFFGQGTRLTVV.

This rearrangement joins TRBV7-2 to TRBJ1-5; a weak D match, TRBD1 (6 bases). Looked up from germline, CDR1 is SGHTA and CDR2 is FQGNSA. V lost 5 bases and J 0 bases, leaving 8 bases between the germline ends. This CDR3 contains 14 residues. The DNA for the CDR3 is TGTGCCAGCAGCCAACAGGGTAGCAATCAGCCCCAGCATTTT. Amino acids: CASSQQGSNQPQHF.

Comments on this clone: This CDR3 is also generated by other DNA sequences in the sample. V is TRBV5-6 and J is TRBJ2-7; D is ambiguous. Germline assignment: CDR1 SGHDT and CDR2 YYEEEE. This CDR3 comprises 13 residues. The V and J ends lost 4 bases and 3 bases respectively, with 11 bases between them. CDR3 bases: TGTGCCAGCAGCGCAGGCTTGGGCTACGAGCAGTACTTC. Translation gives CASSAGLGYEQYF. Looking up the rest from reference TRBV5-6 and TRBJ2-7 gives the full variable domain: DAGVTQSPTHLIKTRGQQVTLRCSPKSGHDTVSWYQQALGQGPQFIFQYYEEEERQRGNFPDRFSGHQFPNYSSELNVNALLLGDSALYLCASSAGLGYEQYFGPGTRLTVT.